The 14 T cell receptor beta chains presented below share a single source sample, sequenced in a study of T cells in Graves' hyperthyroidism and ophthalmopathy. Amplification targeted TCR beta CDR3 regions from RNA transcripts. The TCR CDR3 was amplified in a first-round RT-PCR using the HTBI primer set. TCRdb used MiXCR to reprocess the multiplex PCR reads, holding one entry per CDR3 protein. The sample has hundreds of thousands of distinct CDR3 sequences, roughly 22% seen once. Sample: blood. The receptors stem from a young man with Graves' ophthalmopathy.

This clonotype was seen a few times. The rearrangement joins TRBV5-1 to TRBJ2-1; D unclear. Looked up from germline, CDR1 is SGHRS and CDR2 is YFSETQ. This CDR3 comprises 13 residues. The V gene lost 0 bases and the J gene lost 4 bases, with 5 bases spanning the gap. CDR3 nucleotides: TGCGCCAGCAGCTTGGAACTTTACAATGAGCAGTTCTTC. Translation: CASSLELYNEQFF.

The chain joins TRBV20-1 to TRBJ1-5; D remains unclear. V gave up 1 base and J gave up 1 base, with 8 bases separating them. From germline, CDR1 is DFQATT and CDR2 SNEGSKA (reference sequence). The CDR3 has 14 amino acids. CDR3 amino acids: CSARVYGSNQPQHF. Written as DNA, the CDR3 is TGCAGTGCTAGAGTATATGGCAGCAATCAGCCCCAGCATTTT.

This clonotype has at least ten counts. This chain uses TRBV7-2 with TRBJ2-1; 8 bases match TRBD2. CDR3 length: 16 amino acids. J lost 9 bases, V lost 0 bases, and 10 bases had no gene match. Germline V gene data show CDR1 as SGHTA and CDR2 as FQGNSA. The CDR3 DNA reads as TGTGCCAGCAGCTTAGCTATTAGCGGGATCGGCGGTGAGCAGTTCTTC. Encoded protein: CASSLAISGIGGEQFF. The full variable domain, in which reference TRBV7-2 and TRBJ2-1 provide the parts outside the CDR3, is GAGVSQSPSNKVTEKGKDVELRCDPISGHTALYWYRQSLGQGLEFLIYFQGNSAPDKSGLPSDRFSAERTGGSVSTLTIQRTQQEDSAVYLCASSLAISGIGGEQFFGPGTRLTVL.

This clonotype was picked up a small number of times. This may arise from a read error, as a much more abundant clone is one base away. The CDR3 loop is CASSLGGPNYGYTF. CDR3 nucleotide sequence: TGTGCCAGCAGCTTAGGGGGGCCTAACTATGGCTACACCTTC. The chain couples TRBV7-9 to TRBJ1-2, with D tentatively TRBD1 (6 bases). Germline assignment: CDR1 SEHNR and CDR2 FQNEAQ (reference sequence). Trimming removed 1 base from V and 0 bases from J, with 6 bases in between. The CDR3 is 14 residues long.

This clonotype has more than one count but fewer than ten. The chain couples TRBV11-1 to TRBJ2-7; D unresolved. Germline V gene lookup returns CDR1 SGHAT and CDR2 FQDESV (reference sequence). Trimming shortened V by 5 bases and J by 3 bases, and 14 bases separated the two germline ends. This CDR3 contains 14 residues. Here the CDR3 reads CASSLLGPNYEQYF. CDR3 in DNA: TGTGCCAGCAGCCTTCTAGGGCCTAACTACGAGCAGTACTTC.

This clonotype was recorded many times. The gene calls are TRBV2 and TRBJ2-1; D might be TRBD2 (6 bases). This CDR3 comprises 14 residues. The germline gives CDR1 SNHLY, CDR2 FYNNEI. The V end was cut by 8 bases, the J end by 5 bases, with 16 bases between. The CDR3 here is CASPSREAHNEQFF. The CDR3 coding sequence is TGTGCCAGCCCCTCTAGGGAGGCACACAATGAGCAGTTCTTC.

The CDR3 loop is CASSSIAGASYNEQFF. The CDR3 DNA follows: TGTGCCAGCAGTTCAATAGCGGGAGCGTCCTACAATGAGCAGTTCTTC. The rearrangement links TRBV28 to TRBJ2-1; the match to TRBD2 covers 9 bases. In germline, CDR1 is MDHEN, CDR2 SYDVKM. J was trimmed by 1 base and V by 4 bases; bases with no gene match: 5. CDR3 size: 16 residues.

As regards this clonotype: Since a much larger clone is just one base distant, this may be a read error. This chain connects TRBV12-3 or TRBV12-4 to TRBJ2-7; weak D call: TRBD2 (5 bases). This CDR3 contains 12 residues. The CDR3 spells CASRLARYEQYF. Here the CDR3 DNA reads TGTGCCAGCAGGTTAGCGCGGTACGAGCAGTACTTC.

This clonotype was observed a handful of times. This CDR3 reads CASMVGSNQPQHF. The CDR3 DNA reads as TGTGCCAGCATGGTGGGGAGCAATCAGCCCCAGCATTTT. The chain combines TRBV6-1 with TRBJ1-5; D gene uncertain. Germline CDR1 and CDR2: MNHNS and SASEGT. This CDR3 is built from 13 residues. V gave up 7 bases and J gave up 1 base, with 8 bases separating them.

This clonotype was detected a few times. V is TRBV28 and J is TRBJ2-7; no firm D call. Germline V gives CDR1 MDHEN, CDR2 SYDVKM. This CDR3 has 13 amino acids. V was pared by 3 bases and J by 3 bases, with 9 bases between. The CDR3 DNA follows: TGTGCCAGCAGTTTGGGCAGAAACTACGAGCAGTACTTC. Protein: CASSLGRNYEQYF.

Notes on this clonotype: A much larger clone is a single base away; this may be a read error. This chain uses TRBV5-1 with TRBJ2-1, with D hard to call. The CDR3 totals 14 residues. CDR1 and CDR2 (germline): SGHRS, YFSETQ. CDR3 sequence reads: CAGSMGAHYNEQFF. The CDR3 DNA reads TGCGCCGGCAGCATGGGTGCACACTACAATGAGCAGTTCTTC.

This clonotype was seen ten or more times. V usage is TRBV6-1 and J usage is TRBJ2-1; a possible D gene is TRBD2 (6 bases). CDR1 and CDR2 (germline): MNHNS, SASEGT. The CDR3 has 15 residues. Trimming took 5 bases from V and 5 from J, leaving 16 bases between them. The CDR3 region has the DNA TGTGCCAGCAGTACTCCGGGCGGGATTCACAATGAGCAGTTCTTC. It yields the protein CASSTPGGIHNEQFF.

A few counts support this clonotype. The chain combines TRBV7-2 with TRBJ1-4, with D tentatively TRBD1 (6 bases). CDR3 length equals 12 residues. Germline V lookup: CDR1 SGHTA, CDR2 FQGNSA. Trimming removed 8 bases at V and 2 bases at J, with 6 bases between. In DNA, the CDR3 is TGTGCCAGCGGACAGACTAATGAAAAACTGTTTTTT. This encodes CASGQTNEKLFF.

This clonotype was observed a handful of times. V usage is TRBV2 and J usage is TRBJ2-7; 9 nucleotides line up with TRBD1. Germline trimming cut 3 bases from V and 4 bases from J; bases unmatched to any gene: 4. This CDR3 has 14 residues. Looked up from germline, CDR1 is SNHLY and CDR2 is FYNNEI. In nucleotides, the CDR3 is TGTGCCAGCAGTGATTGGGACAGGGCTTACGAGCAGTACTTC. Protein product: CASSDWDRAYEQYF.